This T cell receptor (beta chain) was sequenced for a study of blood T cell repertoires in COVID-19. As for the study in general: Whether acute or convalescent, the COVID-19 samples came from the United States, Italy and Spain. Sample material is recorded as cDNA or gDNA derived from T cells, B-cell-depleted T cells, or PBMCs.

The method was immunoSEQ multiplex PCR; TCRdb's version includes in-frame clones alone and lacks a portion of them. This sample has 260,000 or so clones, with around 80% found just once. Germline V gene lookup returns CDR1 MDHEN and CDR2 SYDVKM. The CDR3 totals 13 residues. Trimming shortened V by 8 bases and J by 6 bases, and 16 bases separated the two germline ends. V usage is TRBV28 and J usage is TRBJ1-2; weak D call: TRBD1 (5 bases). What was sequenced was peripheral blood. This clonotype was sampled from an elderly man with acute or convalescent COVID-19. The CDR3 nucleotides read TGTGCCAGCCTCAGGCAGGGAAATAATGGCTACACCTTC. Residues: CASLRQGNNGYTF.